This is a list of T cell receptor beta chains from one sample in a study of T cells after yellow fever vaccination. MiXCR was run by TCRdb on the 5' RACE reads, yielding one entry per CDR3 protein. The profile shows under 550,000 distinct CDR3 sequences, just over 20% of them singletons. The sequencing used PBMCs, collected roughly 20 days after the first yellow fever vaccination. The receptors were sampled from a man between 18 and 35 years old who received the YFV17D yellow fever vaccine. CDR3s include the opening cysteine and the closing phenylalanine or tryptophan. D genes are given only for firm matches. The size entry is marked missing in some rows and otherwise reads once, few, many or a size class.

>TRBJ1-4|TRBV5-6|-|-|15
TGTGCCAGCAGCTTAACCTTTGGGGCGGGTGAAAAACTGTTTTTT
CASSLTFGAGEKLFF
>TRBJ2-2|TRBV19|-|TRBD1|13
TGTGCCAGTAGTCCGGCGGACAGGCGGGAGCTGTTTTTT
CASSPADRRELFF
>TRBJ2-5|TRBV5-1|-|-|15
TGCGCCAGCAGCCATCAAACGGCAGGGACAGAGACCCAGTACTTC
CASSHQTAGTETQYF
>TRBJ1-6|TRBV9|-|-|15
TGTGCCAGCAGCGAGAGCTCCTCCTATAATTCACCCCTCCACTTT
CASSESSSYNSPLHF
>TRBJ2-5|TRBV28|-|TRBD2|15
TGTGCCAGCAGCACTCTAGCGGGGGGGCTTGAGACCCGGTACTTC
CASSTLAGGLETRYF
>TRBJ2-3|TRBV11-2|-|TRBD2|17
TGTGCCAGCAGCACTCGGGGACTAGCGGGGCCCACAGATACGCAGTATTTT
CASSTRGLAGPTDTQYF
>TRBJ2-3|TRBV5-1|few|TRBD2|16
TGCGCCAGCAGCAGGCCCCTTGCGGGGGGTCCAGATACGCAGTATTTT
CASSRPLAGGPDTQYF
>TRBJ2-7|TRBV6-5|-|-|14
TGTGCCAGCAGTTACGGAGGGGGGATGGACGAGCAGTACTTC
CASSYGGGMDEQYF
>TRBJ2-1|TRBV3-1|few|-|15
TGTGCCAGCAGCCAAGAGCTGGACCCAGCGGATGAGCAGTTCTTC
CASSQELDPADEQFF
>TRBJ2-7|TRBV29-1|-|-|13
TGCAGCGTTGTAACAGGTCGGAGTTACGAGCAGTACTTC
CSVVTGRSYEQYF
>TRBJ1-1|TRBV4-1|-|-|11
TGCGCCAGCAGCCAAAGGGGTGAAGCTTTCTTT
CASSQRGEAFF
>TRBJ1-4|TRBV12-3/TRBV12-4|few|-|14
TGTGCCAGCAGCCTGACACCGACTAATGAAAAACTGTTTTTT
CASSLTPTNEKLFF
>TRBJ2-5|TRBV5-1|-|-|13
TGCGCCAGCAGCTTTACAGGGTCCGAGACCCAGTACTTC
CASSFTGSETQYF
>TRBJ1-1|TRBV7-8|-|-|16
TGTGCCAGCAGCTTACCTGCTCAGGGTATGAACACTGAAGCTTTCTTT
CASSLPAQGMNTEAFF
>TRBJ1-5|TRBV6-5|few|-|14
TGTGCCAGCAGTTGGGTCGGGTCCGTGAAGCCCCAGCATTTT
CASSWVGSVKPQHF
>TRBJ1-2|TRBV5-1|few|-|15
TGCGCCAGCAGCTGGCTCGGCACCGGCAACTATGGCTACACCTTC
CASSWLGTGNYGYTF
>TRBJ2-3|TRBV4-2|-|TRBD2|15
TGTGCCAGCAGGGGTAGCGGGGCGCTGGCCGATACGCAGTATTTT
CASRGSGALADTQYF
>TRBJ2-1|TRBV7-8|few|TRBD1|15
TGTGCCAGCAGCCCTGGACAGGGGACGAGTAATGAGCAGTTCTTC
CASSPGQGTSNEQFF
>TRBJ1-1|TRBV10-3|-|-|12
TGTGCCATCAGTGACTATGGCACTGAAGCTTTCTTT
CAISDYGTEAFF
>TRBJ2-1|TRBV10-1|-|-|12
TGCGCCAGCAGCAACAGGGTCAATGAGCAGTTCTTC
CASSNRVNEQFF
>TRBJ2-3|TRBV7-3|few|-|15
TGTGCCAGCAGCCCTGGAGGGGGCCGAGGAGATACGCAGTATTTT
CASSPGGGRGDTQYF
>TRBJ2-1|TRBV7-6|-|-|17
TGTGCCAGCAGCTTAGGGGCCTTGAGGGGGGGTTACAATGAGCAGTTCTTC
CASSLGALRGGYNEQFF
>TRBJ1-4|TRBV7-2|many|TRBD1|15
TGTGCCAGCAGCTCACAGGGGGCGCCTTGGGAAAAACTGTTTTTT
CASSSQGAPWEKLFF
>TRBJ2-7|TRBV4-1|-|-|14
TGCGCCAGCAGCCAAGAGGGAATTAGTTACGAGCAGTACTTC
CASSQEGISYEQYF
>TRBJ1-1|TRBV28|few|TRBD1|15
TGTGCCAGCAGTGACCCCGGGACAGGGAAATCCGAAGCTTTCTTT
CASSDPGTGKSEAFF
>TRBJ2-7|TRBV4-2|-|-|12
TGTGCCAGCAGCCAAGTCGGTCAGGGGCAGTACTTC
CASSQVGQGQYF
>TRBJ1-1|TRBV9|-|-|16
TGTGCCAGCAGCGTGGGGTCAGGGACACAGAACACTGAAGCTTTCTTT
CASSVGSGTQNTEAFF
>TRBJ2-5|TRBV3-1|-|-|13
TGTGCCAGCAGACAATTTCTTATTGAGACCCAGTACTTC
CASRQFLIETQYF
>TRBJ1-5|TRBV6-2/TRBV6-3|many|-|18
TGTGCCAGCAGTTACTCGAGGAGTAGGGTCATCGGCAATCAGCCCCAGCATTTT
CASSYSRSRVIGNQPQHF
>TRBJ1-6|TRBV5-1|many|TRBD1|15
TGCGCCAGCAACCCCACCGGGACAGACAATTCACCCCTCCACTTT
CASNPTGTDNSPLHF
>TRBJ2-1|TRBV7-6|few|-|14
TGTGCCAGCAGTCATGGGGGGGCCAACAATGAGCAGTTCTTC
CASSHGGANNEQFF
>TRBJ2-2|TRBV7-8|few|TRBD1|15
TGTGCCAGCATACCGGGACAGGGGGATACCGGGGAGCTGTTTTTT
CASIPGQGDTGELFF
>TRBJ2-1|TRBV6-2/TRBV6-3|-|-|14
TGTGCCAGCAGTTACTCACAGGGTTTCGGTGAGCAGTTCTTC
CASSYSQGFGEQFF
>TRBJ2-1|TRBV7-2|-|-|16
TGTGCCAGCAGCTTAGGTGTGACGGCGACTATGGATGAGCAGTTCTTC
CASSLGVTATMDEQFF
>TRBJ2-2|TRBV4-3|few|-|15
TGCGCCAGCAGCCAGGGGCTCCAGAACACCGGGGAGCTGTTTTTT
CASSQGLQNTGELFF
>TRBJ2-3|TRBV7-6|few|-|16
TGTGCCAGCAGCGGGATGGCAGGAAGGGGCACAGATACGCAGTATTTT
CASSGMAGRGTDTQYF
>TRBJ2-3|TRBV9|few|TRBD2|18
TGTGCCAGCAGCACCCGGGGGGGAGGGGTCACGGCCACAGATACGCAGTATTTT
CASSTRGGGVTATDTQYF
>TRBJ2-2|TRBV6-1|-|TRBD1|14
TGTGCCAGCAGTCTAACAGGGGGAATCGGGGAGCTGTTTTTT
CASSLTGGIGELFF
>TRBJ2-3|TRBV7-8|-|TRBD1|16
TGTGCCAGCAGCCCAGGGGACAGGGGAGACACAGATACGCAGTATTTT
CASSPGDRGDTDTQYF
>TRBJ2-3|TRBV4-3|-|-|14
TGCGCCAGCAGCCAAGACCTATTCACAGATACGCAGTATTTT
CASSQDLFTDTQYF
>TRBJ1-5|TRBV19|-|-|16
TGTGCCAGTAGTTCAATCGAGGGGCAGGGCCCGGAGCCCCAGCATTTT
CASSSIEGQGPEPQHF
>TRBJ2-7|TRBV7-9|-|TRBD1|13
TGTGCCAGCAGACGACAGGGCCGCGGCGAGCAGTACTTC
CASRRQGRGEQYF
>TRBJ2-3|TRBV4-1|few|-|14
TGCGCCAGCAGCCAAGATCTCCGTAAGGATACGCAGTATTTT
CASSQDLRKDTQYF
>TRBJ2-7|TRBV7-2|-|-|14
TGTGCCAGCAGCATAAGACAGGCGGACTACGAGCAGTACTTC
CASSIRQADYEQYF
>TRBJ2-5|TRBV4-3|few|TRBD2|14
TGCGCCAGCAGCCCTAGCGGTGGGCGGGAGACCCAGTACTTC
CASSPSGGRETQYF
>TRBJ2-1|TRBV12-3/TRBV12-4|-|-|15
TGTGCCAGCAGTTTTGGGTATAGCTCCTACAATGAGCAGTTCTTC
CASSFGYSSYNEQFF
>TRBJ2-2|TRBV11-1|-|TRBD1|18
TGTGCCAGCAGCCCACCTGTTGGGCAGGGGGCGAACACCGGGGAGCTGTTTTTT
CASSPPVGQGANTGELFF
>TRBJ2-5|TRBV7-9|few|-|15
TGTGCCAGCAGCTTCGGAGTCTTGGCGACAGAGACCCAGTACTTC
CASSFGVLATETQYF
>TRBJ2-1|TRBV29-1|-|-|13
TGCAGCGTTGTTGGGAGCTCCTACAATGAGCAGTTCTTC
CSVVGSSYNEQFF
>TRBJ1-1|TRBV19|few|-|16
TGTGCCAGTAGTATGCCCACCGGGAAGCCGAACACTGAAGCTTTCTTT
CASSMPTGKPNTEAFF
>TRBJ2-5|TRBV27|-|-|13
TGTGCCAGCAGTACCTTGTGGCAAGAGACCCAGTACTTC
CASSTLWQETQYF
>TRBJ2-7|TRBV7-9|-|-|16
TGTGCCAGCAGCAGATCACAGGGCTTTAGCTCCTACGAGCAGTACTTC
CASSRSQGFSSYEQYF
>TRBJ2-5|TRBV19|-|-|15
TGTGCCAGTAGCTCGGACAGTACCCCTTCGGAGACCCAGTACTTC
CASSSDSTPSETQYF